This T cell receptor (beta chain) appears in the sequencing data of a study of blood T cell repertoires in COVID-19. Overall study: COVID-19 samples from acute and convalescent phases originated in the United States, Italy and Spain. PBMCs, B-cell-depleted T cells, or T cells provided the cDNA or gDNA that made up the material.

Repertoires were generated with immunoSEQ multiplex PCR, while TCRdb's copy carries only in-frame clones and drops some. The table records under 130,000 clones, about 90% of them present only once. Germline CDR1 and CDR2: MNHEY and SVGAGI. V lost 8 bases to trimming and J lost 0 bases, with 8 bases between them. The CDR3 sequence is 13 residues long. Sequenced sample: peripheral blood. The chain is built from TRBV6-5 and TRBJ1-5; D may be TRBD1 (6 bases). The TCR sequence derives from a woman in her sixties or seventies with acute or convalescent COVID-19. In DNA form, the CDR3 reads TGTGCCAGCCAGGGGAATAGCAATCAGCCCCAGCATTTT. Translating gives CASQGNSNQPQHF.